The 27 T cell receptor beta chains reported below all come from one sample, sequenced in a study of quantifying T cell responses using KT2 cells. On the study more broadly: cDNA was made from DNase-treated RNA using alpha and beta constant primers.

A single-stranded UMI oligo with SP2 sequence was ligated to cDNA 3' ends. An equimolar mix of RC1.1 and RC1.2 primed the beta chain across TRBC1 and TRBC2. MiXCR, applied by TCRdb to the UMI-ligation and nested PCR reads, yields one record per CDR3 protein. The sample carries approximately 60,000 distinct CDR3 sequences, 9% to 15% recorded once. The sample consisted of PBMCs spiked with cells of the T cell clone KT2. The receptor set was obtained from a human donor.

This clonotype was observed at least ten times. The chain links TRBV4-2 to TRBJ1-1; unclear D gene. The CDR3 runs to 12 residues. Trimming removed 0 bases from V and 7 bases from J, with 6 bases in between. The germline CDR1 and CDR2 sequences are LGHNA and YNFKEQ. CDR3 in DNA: TGTGCCAGCAGCCAAGATGGGGTTGAAGCTTTCTTT. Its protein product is CASSQDGVEAFF.

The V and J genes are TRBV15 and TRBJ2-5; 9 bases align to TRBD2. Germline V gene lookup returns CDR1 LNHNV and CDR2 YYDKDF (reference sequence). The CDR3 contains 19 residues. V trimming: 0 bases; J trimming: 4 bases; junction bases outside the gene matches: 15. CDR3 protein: CATSRDLPKVAGVRETQYF. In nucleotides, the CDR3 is TGTGCCACCAGCAGAGATCTCCCAAAGGTAGCGGGAGTTCGAGAGACCCAGTACTTC.

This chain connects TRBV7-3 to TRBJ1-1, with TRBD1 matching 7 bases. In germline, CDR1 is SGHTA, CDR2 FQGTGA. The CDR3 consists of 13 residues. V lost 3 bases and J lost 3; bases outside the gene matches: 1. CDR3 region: CASSFDRDTEAFF. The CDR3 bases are TGTGCCAGCAGCTTCGACAGGGACACTGAAGCTTTCTTT. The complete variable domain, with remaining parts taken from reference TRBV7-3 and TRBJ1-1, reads GAGVSQTPSNKVTEKGKYVELRCDPISGHTALYWYRQSLGQGPEFLIYFQGTGAADDSGLPNDRFFAVRPEGSVSTLKIQRTERGDSAVYLCASSFDRDTEAFFGQGTRLTVV.

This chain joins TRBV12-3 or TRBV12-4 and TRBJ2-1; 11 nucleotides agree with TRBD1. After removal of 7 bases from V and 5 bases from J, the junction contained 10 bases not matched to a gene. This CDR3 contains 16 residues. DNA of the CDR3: TGTGCCAGCACTCAGTCGGGACAGGGGGTCGACAATGAGCAGTTCTTC. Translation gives CASTQSGQGVDNEQFF.

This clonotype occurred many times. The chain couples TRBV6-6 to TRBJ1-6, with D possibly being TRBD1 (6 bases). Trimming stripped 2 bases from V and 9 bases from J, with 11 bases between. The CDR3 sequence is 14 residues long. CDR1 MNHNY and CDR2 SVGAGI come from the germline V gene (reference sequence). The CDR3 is CASSYPLGASPLHF. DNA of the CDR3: TGTGCCAGCAGTTACCCCTTGGGGGCTTCACCCCTCCACTTT.

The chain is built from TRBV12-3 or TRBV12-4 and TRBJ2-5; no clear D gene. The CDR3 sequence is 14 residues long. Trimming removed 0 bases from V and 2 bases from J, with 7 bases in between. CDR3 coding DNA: TGTGCCAGCAGTTTAGCGGGGTTTCAAGAGACCCAGTACTTC. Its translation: CASSLAGFQETQYF.

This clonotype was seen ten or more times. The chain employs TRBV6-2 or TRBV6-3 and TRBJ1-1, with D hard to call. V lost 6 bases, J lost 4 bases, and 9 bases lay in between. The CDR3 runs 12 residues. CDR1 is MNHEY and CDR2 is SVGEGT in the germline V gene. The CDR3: CASREGITEAFF. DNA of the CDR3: TGTGCCAGCAGGGAAGGGATCACTGAAGCTTTCTTT.

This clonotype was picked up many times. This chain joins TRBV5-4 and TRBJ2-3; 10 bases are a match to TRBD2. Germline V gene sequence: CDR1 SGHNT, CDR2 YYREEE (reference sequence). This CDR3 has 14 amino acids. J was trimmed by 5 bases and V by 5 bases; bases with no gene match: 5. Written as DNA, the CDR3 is TGTGCCAGCAGATCAGCGGGAGGGTTAGATACGCAGTATTTT. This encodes CASRSAGGLDTQYF.

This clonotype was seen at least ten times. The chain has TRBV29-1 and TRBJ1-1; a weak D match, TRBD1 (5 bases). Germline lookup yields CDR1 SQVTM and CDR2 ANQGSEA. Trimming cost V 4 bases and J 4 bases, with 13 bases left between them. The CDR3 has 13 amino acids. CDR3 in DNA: TGCAGCGTTGGTTCAGGGTTGGGCACTGAAGCTTTCTTT. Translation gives CSVGSGLGTEAFF.

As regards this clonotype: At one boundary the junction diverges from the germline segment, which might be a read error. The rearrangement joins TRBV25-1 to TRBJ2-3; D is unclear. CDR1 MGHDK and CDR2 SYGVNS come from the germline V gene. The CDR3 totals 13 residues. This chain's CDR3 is CASSVIPWDRQYF. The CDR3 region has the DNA TGTGCCAGCAGTGTTATCCCCTGGGATAGGCAGTATTTT. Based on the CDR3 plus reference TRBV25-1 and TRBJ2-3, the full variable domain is EADIYQTPRYLVIGTGKKITLECSQTMGHDKMYWYQQDPGMELHLIHYSYGVNSTEKGDLSSESTVSRIRTEHFPLTLESARPSHTSQYLCASSVIPWDRQYFGPGTRLTVL.

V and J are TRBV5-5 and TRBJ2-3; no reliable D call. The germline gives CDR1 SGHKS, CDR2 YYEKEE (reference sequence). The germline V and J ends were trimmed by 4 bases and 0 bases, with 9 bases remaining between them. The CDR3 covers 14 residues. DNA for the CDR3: TGTGCCAGCAGCCTCTTCGATAGCACAGATACGCAGTATTTT. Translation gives CASSLFDSTDTQYF.

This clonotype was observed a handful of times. The CDR3 sequence: CASSPWDGTQYF. CDR3 sequence (DNA): TGTGCCAGCAGCCCGTGGGACGGTACGCAGTATTTT. The V call is TRBV3-1, the J call TRBJ2-3; D tentatively reads TRBD1 or TRBD2 (5 bases each). The CDR3 extends over 12 amino acids. V lost 4 bases and J 8 bases, leaving 10 bases between the germline ends. Germline assignment: CDR1 LGHDT and CDR2 YNNKEL (reference sequence).

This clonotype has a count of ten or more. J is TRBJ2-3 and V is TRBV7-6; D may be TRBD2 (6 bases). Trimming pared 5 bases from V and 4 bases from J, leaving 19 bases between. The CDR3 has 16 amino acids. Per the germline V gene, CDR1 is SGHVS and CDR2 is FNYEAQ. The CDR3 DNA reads TGTGCCAGCAGCGTGGGCCTCGGGACTCGGTCAGATACGCAGTATTTT. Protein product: CASSVGLGTRSDTQYF.

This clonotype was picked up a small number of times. CDR3 DNA: TGTGCCAGCAGTGAAAGGGTGGTCCCCGTAGCTTTCTTT. This gives the protein CASSERVVPVAFF. This chain connects TRBV2 to TRBJ1-1, with D unclear. CDR1 is SNHLY and CDR2 is FYNNEI in the germline V gene. CDR3 length: 13 amino acids. V dropped 2 bases and J dropped 10 bases, with 14 bases sitting between them.

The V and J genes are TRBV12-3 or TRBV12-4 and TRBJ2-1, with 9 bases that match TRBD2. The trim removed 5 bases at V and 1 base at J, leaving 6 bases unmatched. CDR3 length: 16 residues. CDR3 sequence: CASSKGLANSYNEQFF. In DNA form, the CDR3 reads TGTGCCAGCAGTAAAGGACTAGCGAATTCCTACAATGAGCAGTTCTTC.

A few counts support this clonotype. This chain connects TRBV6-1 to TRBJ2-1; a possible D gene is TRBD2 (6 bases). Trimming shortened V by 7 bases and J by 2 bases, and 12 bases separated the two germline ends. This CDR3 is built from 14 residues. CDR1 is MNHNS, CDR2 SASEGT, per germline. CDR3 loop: CASKDYSTYNEQFF. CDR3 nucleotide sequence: TGTGCCAGCAAGGACTACTCGACCTACAATGAGCAGTTCTTC.

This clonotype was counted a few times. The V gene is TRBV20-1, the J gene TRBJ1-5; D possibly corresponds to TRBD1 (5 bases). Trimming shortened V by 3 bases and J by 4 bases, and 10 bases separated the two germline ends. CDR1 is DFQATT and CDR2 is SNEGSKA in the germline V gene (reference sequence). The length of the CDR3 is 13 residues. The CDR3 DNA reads TGCAGTGCTAGTTGGTCAGGGAATCAGCCCCAGCATTTT. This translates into CSASWSGNQPQHF.

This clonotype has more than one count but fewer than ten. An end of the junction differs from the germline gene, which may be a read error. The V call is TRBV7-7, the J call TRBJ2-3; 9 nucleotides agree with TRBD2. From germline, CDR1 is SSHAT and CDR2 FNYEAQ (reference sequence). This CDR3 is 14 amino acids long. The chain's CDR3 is CASSASGNTDTQYF. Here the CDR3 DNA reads TGTGCTAGCAGCGCTAGCGGGAACACAGATACGCAGTATTTT.

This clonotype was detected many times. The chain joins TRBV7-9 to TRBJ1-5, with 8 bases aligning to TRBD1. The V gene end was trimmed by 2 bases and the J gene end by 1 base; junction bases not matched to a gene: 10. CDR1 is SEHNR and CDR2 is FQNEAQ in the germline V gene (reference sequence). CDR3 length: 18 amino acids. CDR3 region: CASSLTRTGLESNQPQHF. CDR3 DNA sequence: TGTGCCAGCAGCTTAACCCGGACAGGGCTAGAGAGCAATCAGCCCCAGCATTTT. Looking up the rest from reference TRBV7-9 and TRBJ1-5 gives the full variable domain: DTGVSQNPRHKITKRGQNVTFRCDPISEHNRLYWYRQTLGQGPEFLTYFQNEAQLEKSRLLSDRFSAERPKGSFSTLEIQRTEQGDSAMYLCASSLTRTGLESNQPQHFGDGTRLSIL.

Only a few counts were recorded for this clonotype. The CDR3 bases are TGTGCCAGCAGCCAAAGGACGAGTTGGTATGGCTACACCTTC. Encoded protein: CASSQRTSWYGYTF. The V call is TRBV3-1, the J call TRBJ1-2; D is undetermined. The CDR3 extends over 14 amino acids. V lost 2 bases and J 5 bases, leaving 12 bases between the germline ends. In germline, CDR1 is LGHDT, CDR2 YNNKEL (reference sequence).

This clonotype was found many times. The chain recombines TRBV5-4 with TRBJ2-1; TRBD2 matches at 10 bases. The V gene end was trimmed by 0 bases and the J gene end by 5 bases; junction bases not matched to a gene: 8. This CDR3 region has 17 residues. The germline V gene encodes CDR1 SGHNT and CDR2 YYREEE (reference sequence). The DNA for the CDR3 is TGTGCCAGCAGCTTGGTGCGTCTAGCGGGGGAAAACAATGAGCAGTTCTTC. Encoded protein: CASSLVRLAGENNEQFF.

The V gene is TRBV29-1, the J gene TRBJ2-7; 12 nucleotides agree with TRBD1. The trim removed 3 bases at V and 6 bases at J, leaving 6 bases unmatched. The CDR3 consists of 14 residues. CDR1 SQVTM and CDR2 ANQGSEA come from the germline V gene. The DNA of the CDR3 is TGCAGCGTTGAGCTTGGGACAGGGGGCTTCGAGCAGTACTTC. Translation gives CSVELGTGGFEQYF.

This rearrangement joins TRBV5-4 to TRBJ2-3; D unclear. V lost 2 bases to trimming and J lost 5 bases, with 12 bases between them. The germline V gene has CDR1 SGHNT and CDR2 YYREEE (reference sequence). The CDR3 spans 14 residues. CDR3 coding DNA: TGTGCCAGCAGCTTAGTAGTAAGAGGAGATACGCAGTATTTT. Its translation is CASSLVVRGDTQYF.

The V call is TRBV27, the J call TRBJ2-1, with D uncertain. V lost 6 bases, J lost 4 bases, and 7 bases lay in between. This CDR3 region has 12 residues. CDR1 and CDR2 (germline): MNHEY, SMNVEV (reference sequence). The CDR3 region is CASSEGYNEQFF. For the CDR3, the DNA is TGTGCCAGCAGCGAAGGATACAATGAGCAGTTCTTC.

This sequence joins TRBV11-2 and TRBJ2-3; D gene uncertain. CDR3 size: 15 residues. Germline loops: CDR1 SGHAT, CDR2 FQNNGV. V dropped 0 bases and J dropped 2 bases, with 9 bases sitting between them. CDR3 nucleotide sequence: TGTGCCAGCAGCTTAGAGGTCCAGGTCACAGATACGCAGTATTTT. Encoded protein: CASSLEVQVTDTQYF.

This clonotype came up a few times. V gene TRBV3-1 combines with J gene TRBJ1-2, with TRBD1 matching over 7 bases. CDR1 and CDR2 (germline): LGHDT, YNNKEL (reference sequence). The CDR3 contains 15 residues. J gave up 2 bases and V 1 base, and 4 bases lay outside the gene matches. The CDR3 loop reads CASSQGDSRNYGYTF. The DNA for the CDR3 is TGTGCCAGCAGCCAAGGGGACAGTAGGAACTATGGCTACACCTTC.

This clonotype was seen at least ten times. The DNA for the CDR3 is TGCGCCAGCAGCCAAGAATTGACGGGAGGGCCCTACAATGAGCAGTTCTTC. Translated, it gives CASSQELTGGPYNEQFF. This chain joins TRBV4-3 and TRBJ2-1; 8 nucleotides align to TRBD2. The ends lost 0 bases at V and 2 bases at J; junction bases unmatched: 6. Germline lookup yields CDR1 LGHNA and CDR2 YSLEER. This CDR3 has 17 amino acids.